This is a list of T cell receptor beta chains from one sample in a study of cytomegalovirus exposure and HLA in healthy donors. Generated by immunoSEQ multiplex PCR, the TCRdb table keeps only in-frame clones and is missing some. The table shows about 110,000 clones, with 12% occurring only once. Material: PBMCs. Receptors were obtained from a middle-aged man in good health and CMV-seropositive. CDR3s include the opening cysteine and the closing phenylalanine or tryptophan. A D gene is named only where the DNA matches it firmly. Size values are once, few and many counts, or a class for expanded clones, and some rows have none.

NA TRBJ2-1 TRBV19 NA CASVGRNEQFF TGTGCCAGCGTGGGGAGAAATGAGCAGTTCTTC
NA TRBJ2-1 TRBV10-1 NA CASSELAVYNEQFF TGCGCCAGCAGTGAATTAGCGGTCTACAATGAGCAGTTCTTC
TRBD1 TRBJ1-5 TRBV6-1 few CASSELRQGVGSNQPQHF TGTGCCAGCAGTGAGCTTCGACAGGGAGTCGGGAGCAATCAGCCCCAGCATTTT
NA TRBJ1-1 TRBV30 few CAWSAGLGNAEAFF TGTGCCTGGAGTGCCGGACTTGGGAACGCTGAAGCTTTCTTT
NA TRBJ2-7 TRBV2 NA CASQDRFWYEQYF TGTGCCAGTCAAGACAGGTTCTGGTACGAGCAGTACTTC
TRBD1 TRBJ2-7 TRBV10-3 few CAIKEGQSYEQYF TGTGCCATCAAAGAGGGACAGTCCTACGAGCAGTACTTC
TRBD1 TRBJ1-5 TRBV6-5 NA CASGWTGGPQPQHF TGTGCCAGCGGATGGACAGGGGGTCCTCAGCCCCAGCATTTT
NA TRBJ2-2 TRBV2 NA CASSETGQFVTGELFF TGTGCCAGCAGCGAAACCGGACAGTTTGTCACCGGGGAGCTGTTTTTT
NA TRBJ2-7 TRBV5-4 NA CASSLPFHGQRQYEQYF TGTGCCAGCAGCTTGCCCTTTCATGGACAACGCCAATACGAGCAGTACTTC
NA TRBJ2-1 TRBV7-6 NA CASSRAASSYNEQFF TGTGCCAGCAGCCGAGCGGCGAGCTCCTACAATGAGCAGTTCTTC
TRBD2 TRBJ2-7 TRBV5-1 NA CASSFSGRIGDEQYF TGCGCCAGCAGCTTTAGCGGGAGGATCGGCGACGAGCAGTACTTC
NA TRBJ1-3 TRBV7-8 NA CASSSADRPSGNTIYF TGTGCCAGCAGCTCAGCCGACAGGCCCTCTGGAAACACCATATATTTT
NA TRBJ1-2 TRBV27 NA CASSRTASNYGYTF TGTGCCAGCAGTAGGACAGCCTCTAACTATGGCTACACCTTC
NA TRBJ1-2 TRBV19 few CASTPRTDNYGYTF TGTGCCAGTACCCCAAGGACAGACAACTATGGCTACACCTTC
TRBD2 TRBJ2-4 TRBV5-1 few CASSLEPAGEDINIQYF TGCGCCAGCAGCTTGGAACCAGCGGGAGAGGATATAAACATTCAGTACTTC
TRBD1 TRBJ2-7 TRBV7-9 NA CASGPWTGIEQYF TGTGCCAGCGGACCGTGGACAGGGATCGAGCAGTACTTC
NA TRBJ1-3 TRBV6-1 NA CASSETGNRNTIYF TGTGCCAGCAGTGAAACAGGGAACCGAAACACCATATATTTT
NA TRBJ1-2 TRBV6-1 NA CASRGAGDNYGYTF TGTGCCAGCAGGGGTGCCGGGGATAACTATGGCTACACCTTC